Listed here are 23 T cell receptor beta chains from one sample, sequenced in a study of regulatory T cells in long-lasting Graves disease. The authors built TCR beta libraries using iRepertoire HTBI primers and Arm-PCR of CDR3 regions. TCRdb processed the multiplex PCR reads anew with MiXCR; each CDR3 protein has one entry. The sample gives around 460,000 distinct CDR3 sequences, about 22% of which show up once; around 13% is in the top ten. Time point denoted: persistent/refractory GD, antithyroid drugs over 5 years with positive TRAb. RNA isolated from PBMCs was used to make the TCR library. Sequences were derived from peripheral blood mononuclear cells (PBMCs), sampled when the disease was refractory, from a patient treated with antithyroid drugs. The source is a female donor with Graves disease.

This clonotype occurred many times. The genes are TRBV6-1 and TRBJ1-5, with D unresolved. The CDR3 extends over 14 amino acids. Germline V gene data show CDR1 as MNHNS and CDR2 as SASEGT. Trimming removed 8 bases at V and 0 bases at J, with 11 bases between. The CDR3: CASGRVNSNQPQHF. CDR3 DNA: TGTGCCAGCGGCCGGGTGAATAGCAATCAGCCCCAGCATTTT.

At least ten counts were recorded for this clonotype. The chain joins TRBV7-2 to TRBJ1-2; D not certain. Trimming shortened V by 0 bases and J by 3 bases, and 8 bases separated the two germline ends. Germline CDR1 is SGHTA and CDR2 is FQGNSA. CDR3 length: 14 residues. This CDR3 reads CASSLARVDYGYTF. CDR3 nucleotide sequence: TGTGCCAGCAGCTTAGCCCGGGTCGACTATGGCTACACCTTC.

This clonotype showed up just a few times. V is TRBV11-3 and J is TRBJ2-7, with a tentative D call TRBD1 (5 bases). The germline CDR1 and CDR2 sequences are SGHNT and YENEEA. This CDR3 is 16 amino acids long. With 1 base removed from V and 4 bases from J, the gap between germline ends came to 17 bases. The CDR3 sequence is CASSLAALQGGYEQYF. The CDR3 nucleotides read TGTGCCAGCAGCTTAGCCGCGCTGCAGGGCGGATACGAGCAGTACTTC.

This clonotype was observed a few times. V and J are TRBV19 and TRBJ2-5; 11 bases line up with TRBD2. The CDR3 runs to 17 residues. Losses at the gene ends were 3 bases for V and 2 bases for J; bases not matched to a gene: 8. The germline V gene has CDR1 LNHDA and CDR2 SQIVND (reference sequence). The CDR3 reads CASSIPRGTSGQETQYF. The CDR3, as DNA: TGTGCCAGTAGTATCCCCCGAGGGACTAGCGGACAAGAGACCCAGTACTTC.

Of note for this clonotype: A much larger clone lies a single base off, so this may be a read error. The V gene is TRBV11-2, the J gene TRBJ1-1; D is unclear. The CDR3 is 13 residues long. Germline assignment: CDR1 SGHAT and CDR2 FQNNGV. The CDR3 reads CASSLYVNTGAFF. DNA for the CDR3: TGTGCCAGCAGCCTCTATGTGAACACTGGAGCTTTCTTT.

The chain has TRBV19 and TRBJ2-7; 9 nucleotides agree with TRBD1. This CDR3 has 13 amino acids. V trimming: 6 bases; J trimming: 4 bases; junction bases outside the gene matches: 4. Germline CDR1 is LNHDA and CDR2 is SQIVND (reference sequence). The CDR3 DNA sequence: TGTGCCAGTAGACCGGACAGGGGATACGAGCAGTACTTC. Its translation is CASRPDRGYEQYF.

This clonotype showed up just a few times. The CDR3 DNA follows: TGTGCCAGCAGTGATGGGGTCTACGGAAACATTCAGTACTTC. Residues: CASSDGVYGNIQYF. V usage is TRBV6-1 and J usage is TRBJ2-4; D unresolved. CDR1 and CDR2 from the germline V gene are MNHNS and SASEGT. V lost 3 bases to trimming and J lost 6 bases, with 12 bases between them. The CDR3 is 14 residues long.

This clonotype was picked up many times. V usage is TRBV7-3 and J usage is TRBJ1-1; D possibly corresponds to TRBD1 (6 bases). V lost 5 bases and J 1 base, leaving 11 bases between the germline ends. The CDR3 consists of 14 residues. Germline V gives CDR1 SGHTA, CDR2 FQGTGA. The CDR3 DNA is TGTGCCAGCAGCCTCTCGGGACAGAACACTGAAGCTTTCTTT. Amino acids: CASSLSGQNTEAFF.

J is TRBJ2-5 and V is TRBV6-5, with TRBD2 matching 10 bases. The V gene end was trimmed by 2 bases and the J gene end by 4 bases; junction bases not matched to a gene: 13. From germline, CDR1 is MNHEY and CDR2 SVGAGI. The CDR3 runs to 18 residues. The CDR3 region is CASSYQVAGGLGRETQYF. CDR3 DNA: TGTGCCAGCAGTTACCAGGTAGCGGGAGGCCTAGGAAGAGAGACCCAGTACTTC.

This clonotype was detected many times. In DNA form, the CDR3 reads TGTGCCAGCCGTGGGGTTCTCGAAACGTTTGTCCACGAGCAGTACTTC. Amino acids: CASRGVLETFVHEQYF. The chain uses TRBV28 and TRBJ2-7, with D uncertain. There are 16 residues in the CDR3. Trimming pared 8 bases from V and 5 bases from J, leaving 25 bases between. Germline V gene sequence: CDR1 MDHEN, CDR2 SYDVKM.

This clonotype turned up a few times. V gene TRBV5-1 combines with J gene TRBJ1-1; D ambiguous. Germline V gene sequence: CDR1 SGHRS, CDR2 YFSETQ. V was clipped by 3 bases and J by 0 bases, with 12 bases between them. This CDR3 region has 15 residues. The CDR3 DNA follows: TGCGCCAGCAGCTATCTTCCTCGGATGAACACTGAAGCTTTCTTT. Translating gives CASSYLPRMNTEAFF. The full variable domain, rest sourced from reference TRBV5-1 and TRBJ1-1, is KAGVTQTPRYLIKTRGQQVTLSCSPISGHRSVSWYQQTPGQGLQFLFEYFSETQRNKGNFPGRFSGRQFSNSRSEMNVSTLELGDSALYLCASSYLPRMNTEAFFGQGTRLTVV.

This clonotype came up a few times. This chain joins TRBV3-1 and TRBJ2-7; the match to TRBD1 covers 8 bases. V lost 4 bases, J lost 5 bases, and 4 bases stayed unmatched. This CDR3 is built from 13 residues. The germline gives CDR1 LGHDT, CDR2 YNNKEL (reference sequence). The CDR3 spells CASSLQGANEQYF. CDR3 in DNA: TGTGCCAGCAGCCTTCAGGGGGCCAACGAGCAGTACTTC.

J is TRBJ2-5 and V is TRBV9; D call uncertain. Trimming removed 3 bases from V and 5 bases from J, with 8 bases in between. This CDR3 has 12 amino acids. CDR1 and CDR2 from the germline V gene are SGDLS and YYNGEE. In nucleotides, the CDR3 is TGTGCCAGCAGCGGAGAGGTGGAGACCCAGTACTTC. This encodes CASSGEVETQYF.

There are many counts of this clonotype. The J gene is TRBJ1-1, the V gene TRBV3-1; 9 bases agree with TRBD1. The germline V gene has CDR1 LGHDT and CDR2 YNNKEL (reference sequence). The CDR3 is 12 residues long. Trimming at V came to 3 bases and at J to 8 bases, leaving 1 base not matched to a gene. In DNA form, the CDR3 reads TGTGCCAGCAGCCAGGGACAGGGCGAAGCTTTCTTT. Protein product: CASSQGQGEAFF.

This clonotype was seen more than once but under ten times. The chain combines TRBV4-3 with TRBJ2-5; 9 nucleotides agree with TRBD2. Germline-derived CDR1 and CDR2 are LGHNA and YSLEER. The V gene end was trimmed by 3 bases and the J gene end by 4 bases; junction bases not matched to a gene: 6. The CDR3 loop spans 15 amino acids. CDR3 residues: CASSQALAGLETQYF. Here the CDR3 DNA reads TGCGCCAGCAGCCAGGCGCTAGCGGGGCTAGAGACCCAGTACTTC.

This clonotype showed up many times. The CDR3 region is CATSEGERPPDEQYF. CDR3 nucleotide sequence: TGTGCCACCAGTGAAGGGGAGCGTCCCCCCGACGAGCAGTACTTC. V usage is TRBV24-1 and J usage is TRBJ2-7; D is tentatively TRBD1 or TRBD2 (5 bases each). The V gene's germline CDR1 is KGHDR and CDR2 SFDVKD. This CDR3 comprises 15 residues. V lost 4 bases and J 5 bases, leaving 17 bases between the germline ends.

The chain is built from TRBV3-1 and TRBJ1-3, with unresolved D. Germline CDR1 and CDR2: LGHDT and YNNKEL (reference sequence). Between the trimmed V and J ends, which lost 3 bases and 6 bases, there was a span of 3 bases. The CDR3 is 11 amino acids. CDR3 bases: TGTGCCAGCAGCCATCAAAACACCATATATTTT. Translation gives CASSHQNTIYF. Looking up the rest from reference TRBV3-1 and TRBJ1-3 gives the full variable domain: DTAVSQTPKYLVTQMGNDKSIKCEQNLGHDTMYWYKQDSKKFLKIMFSYNNKELIINETVPNRFSPKSPDKAHLNLHINSLELGDSAVYFCASSHQNTIYFGEGSWLTVV.

This rearrangement joins TRBV29-1 to TRBJ2-5, with 11 bases fitting TRBD2. With 3 bases clipped from V and 1 base from J, the junction kept 7 bases outside the gene matches. The CDR3 extends over 16 amino acids. Per the germline V gene, CDR1 is SQVTM and CDR2 is ANQGSEA. The CDR3 region has the DNA TGCAGCGTTGATGGGAGACTAGCGGGACTCCAAGAGACCCAGTACTTC. This translates into CSVDGRLAGLQETQYF.

This clonotype occurred a few times. CDR3 in amino acids: CASSVDGTLGETQYF. DNA for the CDR3: TGTGCCAGCAGCGTAGACGGGACATTAGGGGAGACCCAGTACTTC. The V and J genes are TRBV9 and TRBJ2-5; D possibly corresponds to TRBD1 (6 bases). Trimming pared 0 bases from V and 5 bases from J, leaving 14 bases between. Looked up from germline, CDR1 is SGDLS and CDR2 is YYNGEE. This CDR3 comprises 15 residues.

This clonotype was counted ten times or more. The chain employs TRBV7-2 and TRBJ2-2; 9 nucleotides match TRBD2. The CDR3 runs 15 residues. V gave up 0 bases and J gave up 9 bases; unmatched junction bases: 5. Germline lookup yields CDR1 SGHTA and CDR2 FQGNSA. This CDR3 reads CASSLAGSGSRELFF. The CDR3 nucleotides read TGTGCCAGCAGCTTAGCCGGTAGCGGGAGCAGGGAGCTGTTTTTT.

J is TRBJ2-7 and V is TRBV6-1; perhaps TRBD2 as D (6 bases). V lost 7 bases to trimming and J lost 5 bases, with 21 bases between them. CDR3 length: 15 residues. Per the germline V gene, CDR1 is MNHNS and CDR2 is SASEGT. CDR3 in amino acids: CASTPGRDLRHEQYF. The CDR3 nucleotides read TGTGCCAGCACACCAGGGCGGGACTTGCGCCACGAGCAGTACTTC.

The chain combines TRBV28 with TRBJ2-3; a weak D match, TRBD2 (5 bases). V lost 7 bases to trimming and J lost 1 base, with 15 bases between them. The CDR3 is 15 residues long. Looked up from germline, CDR1 is MDHEN and CDR2 is SYDVKM. The DNA for the CDR3 is TGTGCCAGCATAAACCGGGGAACGGGCACAGATACGCAGTATTTT. Translation gives CASINRGTGTDTQYF.

V gene TRBV12-3 or TRBV12-4 combines with J gene TRBJ2-6; 7 positions match TRBD1. The CDR3 totals 19 residues. J gave up 2 bases and V 5 bases, and 15 bases lay outside the gene matches. CDR3 protein: CASSPRAGGIRTGANVLTF. The CDR3, as DNA: TGTGCCAGCAGTCCCCGGGCAGGGGGTATTAGAACTGGGGCCAACGTCCTGACTTTC.